A single sample gave rise to the 7 T cell receptor beta chains below, sequenced in a study of blood T cell repertoires in COVID-19. The method was immunoSEQ multiplex PCR; TCRdb's version includes in-frame clones alone and lacks a portion of them. The sample lists 150,000 to 200,000 clones, approximately 84% seen once, with 5.6% in the top ten. The source material was PBMCs or T cells enriched from blood (not recorded which). The receptors come from a woman between 35 and 50 years old with acute COVID-19.

This clone has just a few counts. The rearrangement joins TRBV27 to TRBJ2-7, with D tentatively TRBD2 (8 bases). The CDR3 totals 14 residues. The V end lost 5 bases, the J end lost 7 bases, and 18 bases lay between the germline ends. Germline CDR1 reads MNHEY; CDR2 reads SMNVEV (reference sequence). The CDR3 DNA sequence: TGTGCCAGCAGTATCCGACAGGGACTAGGGGAGCAGTACTTC. Translating gives CASSIRQGLGEQYF.

This chain connects TRBV27 to TRBJ1-6; 10 nucleotides line up with TRBD1. J gave up 1 base and V 5 bases, and 5 bases lay outside the gene matches. The CDR3 has 17 residues. Germline loops: CDR1 MNHEY, CDR2 SMNVEV (reference sequence). CDR3: CASSPWTGGSYNSPLHF. The CDR3 DNA follows: TGTGCCAGCAGTCCTTGGACAGGGGGATCCTATAATTCACCCCTCCACTTT.

The V gene is TRBV27, the J gene TRBJ2-1; D is possibly TRBD1 (5 bases). Germline V CDR1 and CDR2: MNHEY, SMNVEV (reference sequence). Trimming left V 5 bases short and J 10 bases short, with 15 bases between. CDR3 size: 13 residues. CDR3 DNA: TGTGCCAGCAGTCCGGACCCTTACAGGGAGCAGTTCTTC. It translates to CASSPDPYREQFF.

The V call is TRBV5-8, the J call TRBJ1-5; 7 bases are a match to TRBD1. In germline, CDR1 is SGHTS, CDR2 YDEGEE. The CDR3 length is 15 residues. V lost 5 bases to trimming and J lost 3 bases; unmatched junction nucleotides: 8. The CDR3 DNA is TGTGCCAGCAGAGGGGGACAGTCCGACAATCAGCCCCAGCATTTT. This translates into CASRGGQSDNQPQHF.

The chain uses TRBV19 and TRBJ2-6; D perhaps matches TRBD1 (6 bases). The CDR3 length is 19 residues. Germline CDR1 and CDR2: LNHDA and SQIVND (reference sequence). The V gene lost 2 bases and the J gene lost 2 bases, with 19 bases spanning the gap. CDR3 coding DNA: TGTGCCAGTAGTATACAGTTAGGACAGTCTATACCTGGGGCCAACGTCCTGACTTTC. Its translation: CASSIQLGQSIPGANVLTF.

This clone is a singleton in its sample. The CDR3 DNA reads as TGTGCCAGCAGCCAAGACGTAGACTTTGCCAGAACGCAGTATTTT. Protein sequence: CASSQDVDFARTQYF. This chain joins TRBV14 and TRBJ2-3; D not certain. This CDR3 comprises 15 residues. CDR1 is SGHDN and CDR2 is FVKESK in the germline V gene. With 0 bases removed from V and 9 bases from J, the gap between germline ends came to 16 bases.

This chain uses TRBV14 with TRBJ2-2, with D possibly being TRBD2 (5 bases). Germline V lookup: CDR1 SGHDN, CDR2 FVKESK. V lost 0 bases, J lost 5 bases, and 10 bases lay in between. This CDR3 spans 15 amino acids. CDR3 sequence reads: CASSQDSGFTGELFF. As DNA, the CDR3 is TGTGCCAGCAGCCAAGATTCGGGATTTACCGGGGAGCTGTTTTTT. Full variable domain (missing parts from reference TRBV14 and TRBJ2-2): EAGVTQFPSHSVIEKGQTVTLRCDPISGHDNLYWYRRVMGKEIKFLLHFVKESKQDESGMPNNRFLAERTGGTYSTLKVQPAELEDSGVYFCASSQDSGFTGELFFGEGSRLTVL.